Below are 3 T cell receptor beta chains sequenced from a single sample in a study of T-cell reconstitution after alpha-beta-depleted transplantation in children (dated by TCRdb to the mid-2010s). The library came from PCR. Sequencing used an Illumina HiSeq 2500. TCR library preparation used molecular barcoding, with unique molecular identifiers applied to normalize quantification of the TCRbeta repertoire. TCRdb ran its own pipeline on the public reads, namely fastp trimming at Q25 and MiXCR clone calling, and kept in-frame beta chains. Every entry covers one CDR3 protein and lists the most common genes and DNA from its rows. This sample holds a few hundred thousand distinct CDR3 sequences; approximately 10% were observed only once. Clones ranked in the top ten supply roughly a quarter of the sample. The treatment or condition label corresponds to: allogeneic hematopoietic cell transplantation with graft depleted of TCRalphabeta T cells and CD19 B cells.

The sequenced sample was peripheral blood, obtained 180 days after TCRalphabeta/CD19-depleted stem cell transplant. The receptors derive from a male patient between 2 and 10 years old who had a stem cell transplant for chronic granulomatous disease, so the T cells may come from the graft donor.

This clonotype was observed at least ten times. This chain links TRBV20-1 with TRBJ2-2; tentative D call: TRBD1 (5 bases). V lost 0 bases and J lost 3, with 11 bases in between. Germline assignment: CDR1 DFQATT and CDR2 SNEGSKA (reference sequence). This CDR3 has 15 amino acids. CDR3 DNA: TGCAGTGCTAGAGATCTCGCGACAGACACCGGGGAGCTGTTTTTT. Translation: CSARDLATDTGELFF.

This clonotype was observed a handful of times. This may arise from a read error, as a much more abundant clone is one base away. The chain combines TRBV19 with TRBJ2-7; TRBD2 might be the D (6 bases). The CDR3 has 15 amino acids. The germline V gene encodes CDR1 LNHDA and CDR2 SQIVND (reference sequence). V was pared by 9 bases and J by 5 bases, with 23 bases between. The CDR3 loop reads CASRDSSTGRDEQYF. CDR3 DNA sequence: TGTGCCAGCCGGGACTCGTCGACGGGTCGGGACGAGCAGTACTTC.

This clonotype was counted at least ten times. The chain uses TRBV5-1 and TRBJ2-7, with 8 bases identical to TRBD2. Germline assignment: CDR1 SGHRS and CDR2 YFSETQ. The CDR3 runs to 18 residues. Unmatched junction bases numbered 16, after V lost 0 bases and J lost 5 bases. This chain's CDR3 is CASSLVPSPGLEKDEQYF. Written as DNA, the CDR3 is TGCGCCAGCAGCTTGGTACCCTCGCCGGGACTAGAGAAGGACGAGCAGTACTTC.